These 20 T cell receptor beta chains came from one sample sequenced in a study of molecular identifiers for immune sequencing clone quantification. TCRdb fed the PCR reads into MiXCR, producing one record per CDR3 protein. The data show about 320,000 distinct CDR3 sequences, with roughly 24% seen just once and 0.74% held by the top ten. The sample was naive CD8+ T cells from blood, with Jurkat cell RNA spiked in. The subset here: FACS-sorted CD8+CD4-CCR7+CD45RA+ naive T cells. The receptors derive from a human donor in good health. Some libraries in this study had Jurkat cell RNA spiked in.

This clonotype was counted only a few times. J is TRBJ1-1 and V is TRBV27; D is unclear. Trimming took off 8 bases at V and 0 bases at J, with 10 bases between the two ends. This CDR3 is built from 13 residues. CDR1 and CDR2 from the germline V gene are MNHEY and SMNVEV (reference sequence). DNA of the CDR3: TGTGCCAGCGAAAGGTTAATGAACACTGAAGCTTTCTTT. Its protein product is CASERLMNTEAFF.

This clonotype came up many times. This rearrangement joins TRBV28 to TRBJ2-3, with D possibly TRBD2 on 6 matching bases. The CDR3 has 14 residues. Trimming took 2 bases from V and 7 from J, leaving 13 bases between them. Looked up from germline, CDR1 is MDHEN and CDR2 is SYDVKM. This CDR3 is CASSLLGRAHTQYF. The CDR3 DNA follows: TGTGCCAGCAGTTTACTCGGGAGAGCACATACGCAGTATTTT.

This clonotype was observed at least ten times. The chain recombines TRBV19 with TRBJ2-7; 7 nucleotides agree with TRBD1. Germline loops: CDR1 LNHDA, CDR2 SQIVND (reference sequence). The CDR3 contains 14 residues. The V and J ends lost 5 bases and 2 bases, in that order; junction bases with no gene match: 6. The CDR3 protein is CASSLGTATYEQYF. Written as DNA, the CDR3 is TGTGCCAGTAGTCTGGGGACAGCCACCTACGAGCAGTACTTC. Complete variable domain (other parts from reference TRBV19 and TRBJ2-7): DGGITQSPKYLFRKEGQNVTLSCEQNLNHDAMYWYRQDPGQGLRLIYYSQIVNDFQKGDIAEGYSVSREKKESFPLTVTSAQKNPTAFYLCASSLGTATYEQYFGPGTRLTVT.

As to this clonotype: At one of its ends the junction is not consistent with the germline gene, which may arise from a read error. The chain has TRBV4-1 and TRBJ2-3, with D maybe TRBD2 (6 bases). CDR1 and CDR2 (germline): MGHRA, YSYEKL. The CDR3 consists of 15 residues. CDR3 sequence: CASRLGLQSTNTQYF. The CDR3 DNA follows: TGCGCCAGCAGATTGGGACTGCAGAGCACAAATACGCAGTATTTT.

This clonotype came up many times. The gene calls are TRBV5-4 and TRBJ2-7; the D gene is possibly TRBD1 (5 bases). The CDR3 length is 16 residues. Germline V CDR1 and CDR2: SGHNT, YYREEE (reference sequence). The germline V and J ends were trimmed by 4 bases and 1 base, with 18 bases remaining between them. CDR3 loop: CASSRPPGHQSYEQYF. CDR3 DNA sequence: TGTGCCAGCAGCAGGCCCCCCGGACACCAATCCTACGAGCAGTACTTC.

Concerning this clonotype itself: A much larger clone is a single base away; this may be a read error. The rearrangement links TRBV7-9 to TRBJ2-6, with D possibly called TRBD1 or TRBD2 (5 bases each). CDR1 SEHNR and CDR2 FQNEAQ come from the germline V gene (reference sequence). This CDR3 comprises 16 residues. The CDR3 DNA reads TGTGCCAGCAGTGGTGAGCGGAACTCTGGGGCCAGCGTCCTGACTTTC. It translates to CASSGERNSGASVLTF.

The rearrangement links TRBV13 to TRBJ2-3; tentatively, D is TRBD1 or TRBD2 (5 bases each). CDR3 length: 15 residues. From germline, CDR1 is PRHDT and CDR2 FYEKMQ (reference sequence). V lost 2 bases and J lost 5, with 14 bases in between. The CDR3 region has the DNA TGTGCCAGCAGCTTAAGACTACCCAGGGTAGATACGCAGTATTTT. As protein: CASSLRLPRVDTQYF.

In this sample, this clonotype turned up a few times. The J gene is TRBJ2-4, the V gene TRBV5-4; 8 bases align to TRBD1. The CDR3 sequence is 15 residues long. Germline V gives CDR1 SGHNT, CDR2 YYREEE (reference sequence). V trimming: 4 bases; J trimming: 6 bases; junction bases outside the gene matches: 9. DNA for the CDR3: TGTGCCAGCAGCCTGGGCGGCAGGGGGCTAAACATTCAGTACTTC. Encoded protein: CASSLGGRGLNIQYF.

This clonotype has at least ten counts. The J gene is TRBJ1-3, the V gene TRBV7-9, with no clear D. V was pared by 5 bases and J by 0 bases, with 5 bases between. CDR3 length: 13 amino acids. Germline V gene sequence: CDR1 SEHNR, CDR2 FQNEAQ (reference sequence). The CDR3 loop is CASSPYSGNTIYF. Written as DNA, the CDR3 is TGTGCCAGCAGCCCGTACTCTGGAAACACCATATATTTT.

This clonotype appeared many times. J is TRBJ2-3 and V is TRBV5-4; no clear D. The CDR3 has 12 residues. V was pared by 2 bases and J by 1 base, with 2 bases between. Germline lookup yields CDR1 SGHNT and CDR2 YYREEE (reference sequence). In DNA form, the CDR3 reads TGTGCCAGCAGCTTCCGCACAGATACGCAGTATTTT. This codes for CASSFRTDTQYF.

In its sample, this clonotype was seen many times. The chain combines TRBV27 with TRBJ1-5; 10 bases fit TRBD1. This CDR3 spans 14 amino acids. The trim removed 5 bases at V and 7 bases at J, leaving 5 bases unmatched. The germline V gene has CDR1 MNHEY and CDR2 SMNVEV (reference sequence). CDR3 bases: TGTGCCAGCAGTCCTGGACAGGGGGTCCAGCCCCAGCATTTT. Protein: CASSPGQGVQPQHF.

Worth noting for this clonotype: Germline and junction disagree at one end, which may indicate a read error. The V gene is TRBV20-1, the J gene TRBJ2-5; D is undetermined. CDR3 length: 12 residues. CDR1 is DFQATT, CDR2 SNEGSKA, per germline (reference sequence). Here the CDR3 reads CSASTDQETHYF. The CDR3 DNA sequence: TGCAGTGCTAGCACAGACCAAGAGACCCACTACTTC.

This clonotype has at least ten counts. The chain joins TRBV9 to TRBJ2-3; 15 positions match TRBD2. V was pared by 3 bases and J by 4 bases, with 3 bases of the junction left unmatched. Germline V lookup: CDR1 SGDLS, CDR2 YYNGEE. The CDR3 is 16 amino acids. The CDR3 spells CASSGTSGGASDTQYF. CDR3 sequence (DNA): TGTGCCAGCAGCGGGACTAGCGGGGGGGCCTCAGATACGCAGTATTTT.

This clonotype was seen repeatedly, ten times or more. The V and J genes are TRBV9 and TRBJ2-1, with 10 bases lining up with TRBD2. Trimming removed 6 bases from V and 9 bases from J; junction bases left unmatched: 9. Germline V gene data show CDR1 as SGDLS and CDR2 as YYNGEE. The CDR3 length is 14 residues. The CDR3 protein is CASTASGGLGEQFF. CDR3 DNA sequence: TGTGCCAGCACGGCTAGCGGGGGACTGGGTGAGCAGTTCTTC.

On this clonotype itself: A read error is possible here, since a much larger clone lies one base away. This chain joins TRBV6-5 and TRBJ2-7; tentative D call: TRBD1 (6 bases). The CDR3 is 14 amino acids. Germline CDR1 reads MNHEY; CDR2 reads SVGAGI. CDR3 nucleotides: TGTGTCAGCAGTTATCAAGTACAGGGTCACGAGCAGTACTTC. Encoded protein: CVSSYQVQGHEQYF.

This chain uses TRBV12-3 or TRBV12-4 with TRBJ1-3; maybe TRBD1 (6 bases). The CDR3 is made up of 16 amino acids. The V gene lost 5 bases and the J gene lost 4 bases, with 18 bases spanning the gap. In DNA form, the CDR3 reads TGTGCCAGCAGTGGAGTACTACAGGGTCCCGGAAACACCATATATTTT. This translates into CASSGVLQGPGNTIYF.

A note on this clonotype: A much more abundant neighbour one base away suggests this may be a read error. The J gene is TRBJ1-4, the V gene TRBV6-5, with TRBD1 matching over 10 bases. CDR3 length equals 13 residues. Looked up from germline, CDR1 is MNHEY and CDR2 is SVGAGI. CDR3 loop: CASTRDRGEKLLF. In DNA form, the CDR3 reads TGTGCCAGCACCCGGGACAGGGGTGAAAAACTGCTTTTT.

The CDR3 here is CASSQVNQAGEQYF. Here the CDR3 DNA reads TGTGCCAGCAGCCAAGTTAACCAAGCTGGCGAGCAGTACTTC. This chain uses TRBV14 with TRBJ2-7; no definite D call. The CDR3 sequence is 14 residues long. V lost 1 base to trimming and J lost 6 bases, with 13 bases between them. Looked up from germline, CDR1 is SGHDN and CDR2 is FVKESK.

Only a few counts were recorded for this clonotype. V gene TRBV18 combines with J gene TRBJ1-6; 9 nucleotides agree with TRBD1. Germline assignment: CDR1 KGHSH and CDR2 LQKENI. V dropped 0 bases and J dropped 7; count of bases not matched to a gene: 4. There are 16 residues in the CDR3. CDR3 sequence reads: CASSPPGQGENSPLHF. The CDR3 region has the DNA TGTGCCAGCTCACCACCGGGACAGGGCGAAAATTCACCCCTCCACTTT. Complete variable domain (other parts from reference TRBV18 and TRBJ1-6): NAGVMQNPRHLVRRRGQEARLRCSPMKGHSHVYWYRQLPEEGLKFMVYLQKENIIDESGMPKERFSAEFPKEGPSILRIQQVVRGDSAAYFCASSPPGQGENSPLHFGNGTRLTVT.

Only one count was recorded for this clonotype. V usage is TRBV4-3 and J usage is TRBJ2-7; D might be TRBD1 or TRBD2, each matching 6 bases. CDR3 length: 16 amino acids. V lost 0 bases, J lost 4 bases, and 16 bases lay in between. Germline V gives CDR1 LGHNA, CDR2 YSLEER. The CDR3 nucleotides are TGCGCCAGCAGCCAAGATCGTGGAGGGGACATATACGAGCAGTACTTC. Translated: CASSQDRGGDIYEQYF.